Listed below are T cell receptor beta chains from one sample, sequenced in a study of cytomegalovirus exposure and HLA in healthy donors. Using immunoSEQ multiplex PCR, the repertoire was profiled, and TCRdb retains in-frame clones only, with some absent. The table records about 69,000 clones, 68% of them present only once. Sequencing input: PBMCs. The receptors here all came from a woman aged 25 to 39 in good health and CMV-seronegative. The CDR3 runs from the conserved cysteine through the conserved F or W. D genes are given only for firm matches. Some rows have no size entry. The others give once, few or many, or a class for an expanded clone.

V	J	size	D	CDR3	DNA
TRBV5-1	TRBJ1-4	NA	NA	CASSVVRGNGEKLFF	TGCGCCAGCAGCGTGGTTCGGGGGAATGGAGAAAAACTGTTTTTT
TRBV7-2	TRBJ1-4	NA	NA	CASSVRGGTSTNEKLFF	TGTGCCAGCAGCGTAAGGGGGGGCACCTCAACTAATGAAAAACTGTTTTTT
TRBV5-6	TRBJ1-1	NA	TRBD1	CASSPLTPGQGTMNTEAFF	TGTGCCAGCAGCCCATTAACTCCGGGACAGGGGACGATGAACACTGAAGCTTTCTTT
TRBV5-1	TRBJ1-6	NA	TRBD1	CASRGDSYNSPLHF	TGCGCCAGCAGGGGGGACAGCTATAATTCACCCCTCCACTTT
TRBV4-1	TRBJ1-5	few	TRBD1	CASSLGGTGNQPQHF	TGCGCCAGCAGCCTTGGGGGGACAGGCAATCAGCCCCAGCATTTT
TRBV6-5	TRBJ1-5	NA	TRBD1	CASGTANQPQHF	TGTGCCAGCGGGACAGCAAATCAGCCCCAGCATTTT
TRBV18	TRBJ2-7	NA	NA	CASSPPPGRDEQYF	TGTGCCAGCTCACCTCCCCCAGGGCGTGACGAGCAGTACTTC
TRBV5-4	TRBJ2-1	NA	NA	CASSLDQASYNEQFF	TGTGCCAGCAGCTTGGACCAGGCCTCCTACAATGAGCAGTTCTTC
TRBV18	TRBJ1-2	few	TRBD1	CASSPLDRAQNYGYTF	TGTGCCAGCTCACCACTGGACAGGGCCCAAAACTATGGCTACACCTTC
TRBV29-1	TRBJ2-2	NA	NA	CSVGRVTTGELFF	TGCAGCGTGGGGAGAGTTACCACCGGGGAGCTGTTTTTT
TRBV29-1	TRBJ1-2	NA	TRBD1	CSATTGGMYGYTF	TGCAGCGCAACGACAGGGGGCATGTATGGCTACACCTTC
TRBV4-2	TRBJ2-2	NA	NA	CASSQDTRNTGELFF	TGTGCCAGCAGCCAAGATACAAGAAACACCGGGGAGCTGTTTTTT
TRBV6-5	TRBJ2-7	few	NA	CASSYKAGYTSYEQYF	TGTGCCAGCAGTTACAAGGCAGGATATACCTCCTACGAGCAGTACTTC
TRBV6-1	TRBJ2-7	NA	NA	CASIPSGTVSYEQYF	TGTGCCAGCATTCCTTCGGGAACGGTCTCCTACGAGCAGTACTTC
TRBV29-1	TRBJ2-1	NA	TRBD2	CSANPSSGGPRLSSYNEQFF	TGCAGCGCTAACCCGTCTAGCGGGGGCCCCAGGTTGAGCTCCTACAATGAGCAGTTCTTC
TRBV9	TRBJ2-7	NA	TRBD1	CASSPRDRVYEQYF	TGTGCCAGCAGCCCGCGGGACAGGGTTTACGAGCAGTACTTC
TRBV5-6	TRBJ2-3	NA	NA	CASSLEGGSTDTQYF	TGTGCCAGCAGCTTGGAGGGGGGGAGCACAGATACGCAGTATTTT
TRBV7-2	TRBJ2-1	NA	TRBD2	CASSVSGAGGHNEQFF	TGTGCCAGCAGCGTCTCGGGGGCGGGGGGCCACAATGAGCAGTTCTTC
TRBV30	TRBJ2-3	NA	NA	CAWSVGLYTDTQYF	TGTGCCTGGAGTGTGGGGCTTTACACAGATACGCAGTATTTT